A single sample is the source of the 26 T cell receptor beta chains below, sequenced in a study of cytomegalovirus exposure and HLA in healthy donors. Assay used: immunoSEQ multiplex PCR; TCRdb lists only in-frame clones, some missing. Here the sample spans 150,000 to 200,000 clones, roughly four fifths being singletons. Sequenced: PBMCs. The receptors stem from a woman between 18 and 29 years old in good health and CMV-seropositive.

The rearrangement joins TRBV5-1 to TRBJ2-7; the D is unclear. This CDR3 comprises 14 residues. Per germline, CDR1 SGHRS and CDR2 YFSETQ. V lost 4 bases, J lost 0 bases, and 11 bases lay in between. The CDR3 sequence is CASSIDRSSYEQYF. The CDR3 DNA is TGCGCCAGCAGCATAGACCGGAGCTCCTACGAGCAGTACTTC.

This sequence joins TRBV19 and TRBJ2-3; D is possibly TRBD2 (5 bases). Looked up from germline, CDR1 is LNHDA and CDR2 is SQIVND (reference sequence). The CDR3 contains 13 residues. Trimming cost V 6 bases and J 0 bases, with 7 bases left between them. CDR3: CASSGESTDTQYF. DNA of the CDR3: TGTGCCAGTAGCGGGGAGAGCACAGATACGCAGTATTTT.

J is TRBJ1-1 and V is TRBV9; possible D gene TRBD1, 5 bases. This CDR3 contains 15 residues. The germline V and J ends were trimmed by 4 bases and 4 bases, with 17 bases remaining between them. The V gene's germline CDR1 is SGDLS and CDR2 YYNGEE. In nucleotides, the CDR3 is TGTGCCAGCAGCTACTCTCGAGACAGAACCACTGAAGCTTTCTTT. Its translation is CASSYSRDRTTEAFF.

This chain uses TRBV7-9 with TRBJ2-7, with 7 nucleotides matching TRBD1. The CDR3 runs 13 residues. From germline, CDR1 is SEHNR and CDR2 FQNEAQ (reference sequence). The V segment lost 5 bases and the J segment 8 bases; nucleotides outside the gene matches: 9. The CDR3 reads CASSLGQDYKQYF. DNA for the CDR3: TGTGCCAGCAGCCTAGGACAGGATTACAAGCAGTACTTC. Supplemented by reference TRBV7-9 and TRBJ2-7, the full variable domain reads DTGVSQNPRHKITKRGQNVTFRCDPISEHNRLYWYRQTLGQGPEFLTYFQNEAQLEKSRLLSDRFSAERPKGSFSTLEIQRTEQGDSAMYLCASSLGQDYKQYFGPGTRLTVT.

In this sample, this clone turned up once. The rearrangement links TRBV2 to TRBJ1-1, with a weak D call TRBD1 (5 bases). This CDR3 has 14 amino acids. Per germline, CDR1 SNHLY and CDR2 FYNNEI. V was trimmed by 3 bases and J by 5 bases, leaving 13 bases between them. This CDR3 reads CASSEDTGYTEAFF. CDR3 in DNA: TGTGCCAGCAGTGAGGACACAGGCTATACTGAAGCTTTCTTT.

The CDR3 loop reads CASSVGTGTEAFF. The CDR3, as DNA: TGCGCCAGCAGCGTGGGGACAGGCACTGAAGCTTTCTTT. The chain uses TRBV5-1 and TRBJ1-1; 8 nucleotides agree with TRBD1. Germline trimming cut 4 bases from V and 4 bases from J; bases unmatched to any gene: 3. The length of the CDR3 is 13 residues. Looked up from germline, CDR1 is SGHRS and CDR2 is YFSETQ. Supplemented by reference TRBV5-1 and TRBJ1-1, the full variable domain reads KAGVTQTPRYLIKTRGQQVTLSCSPISGHRSVSWYQQTPGQGLQFLFEYFSETQRNKGNFPGRFSGRQFSNSRSEMNVSTLELGDSALYLCASSVGTGTEAFFGQGTRLTVV.

The chain employs TRBV7-2 and TRBJ2-3; D perhaps matches TRBD2 (6 bases). The germline V gene encodes CDR1 SGHTA and CDR2 FQGNSA. The V gene lost 10 bases and the J gene lost 1 base, with 15 bases spanning the gap. CDR3 length equals 14 residues. CDR3 in amino acids: CAISRGYRTDTQYF. CDR3 bases: TGTGCCATCTCCCGGGGGTACCGCACAGATACGCAGTATTTT.

This rearrangement joins TRBV29-1 to TRBJ2-3; TRBD2 is a possible D gene (5 bases). The CDR3 consists of 14 residues. The V end was cut by 3 bases, the J end by 0 bases, with 10 bases between. Germline V gene lookup returns CDR1 SQVTM and CDR2 ANQGSEA. CDR3 protein: CSVESRTSTDTQYF. CDR3 in DNA: TGCAGCGTTGAGTCTCGGACTAGCACAGATACGCAGTATTTT.

V is TRBV5-1 and J is TRBJ2-1, with D perhaps TRBD2 (5 bases). The CDR3 extends over 13 amino acids. Trimming took 1 base from V and 10 from J, leaving 12 bases between them. CDR1 and CDR2 from the germline V gene are SGHRS and YFSETQ. This chain's CDR3 is CASSLKSPGEQFF. The CDR3 DNA follows: TGCGCCAGCAGCTTGAAGTCCCCGGGGGAGCAGTTCTTC.

The chain combines TRBV5-6 with TRBJ2-1; 7 bases are a match to TRBD1. The length of the CDR3 is 13 residues. The germline V gene encodes CDR1 SGHDT and CDR2 YYEEEE. Trimming took 2 bases from V and 8 from J; bases not matched to a gene: 4. CDR3 coding DNA: TGTGCCAGCAGCTTCGGACAGGAGGATGAGCAGTTCTTC. This sequence encodes CASSFGQEDEQFF.

This clone appeared a single time. This chain uses TRBV7-8 with TRBJ2-7; D is possibly TRBD1 (5 bases). CDR3 length: 18 residues. CDR1 and CDR2 from the germline V gene are SGHVS and FQNEAQ. V was trimmed by 2 bases and J by 3 bases, leaving 23 bases between them. In DNA, the CDR3 is TGTGCCAGCAGCTTAACCGTGTCCCCAGGGCGCCACGTCTACGAGCAGTACTTC. Translation: CASSLTVSPGRHVYEQYF.

V usage is TRBV5-6 and J usage is TRBJ2-5; D ambiguous. Trimming removed 0 bases at V and 5 bases at J, with 14 bases between. This CDR3 has 15 amino acids. Germline CDR1 and CDR2: SGHDT and YYEEEE. CDR3 nucleotides: TGTGCCAGCAGCTTGGGCTTCGGGTCCGGCGAGACCCAGTACTTC. It is translated as CASSLGFGSGETQYF.

The chain carries TRBV5-4 and TRBJ1-2, with 11 bases aligning to TRBD1. There are 15 residues in the CDR3. The germline V gene encodes CDR1 SGHNT and CDR2 YYREEE (reference sequence). Unmatched junction bases numbered 6, after V lost 1 base and J lost 7 bases. Here the CDR3 DNA reads TGTGCCAGCAGCTTGTCAGGGACAGGGGGAGTTGGCTACACCTTC. Its protein product is CASSLSGTGGVGYTF.

V gene TRBV5-1 combines with J gene TRBJ1-1; D gene unclear. The CDR3 consists of 14 residues. CDR1 and CDR2 from the germline V gene are SGHRS and YFSETQ. Trimming left V 7 bases short and J 0 bases short, with 13 bases between. CDR3 amino acids: CASQGGIMNTEAFF. DNA for the CDR3: TGCGCCAGCCAAGGAGGGATCATGAACACTGAAGCTTTCTTT.

The V gene is TRBV4-1, the J gene TRBJ2-7; TRBD2 matches at 11 bases. The length of the CDR3 is 19 residues. V shed 3 bases, J shed 3 bases, and the junction held 16 bases outside the gene matches. Per the germline V gene, CDR1 is MGHRA and CDR2 is YSYEKL. The CDR3 region is CASSQILPSGGYPNYEQYF. As DNA, the CDR3 is TGCGCCAGCAGCCAGATTCTCCCTAGCGGGGGGTATCCCAACTACGAGCAGTACTTC.

There are a few counts of this clone. This rearrangement joins TRBV14 to TRBJ1-3; unclear D gene. This CDR3 is built from 15 residues. Trimming removed 2 bases at V and 0 bases at J, with 8 bases between. Germline CDR1 and CDR2: SGHDN and FVKESK. Written as DNA, the CDR3 is TGTGCCAGCAGCCAAACCACCGGCTCTGGAAACACCATATATTTT. As protein: CASSQTTGSGNTIYF.

The count of this clone is one. The chain is built from TRBV7-9 and TRBJ2-1; 7 bases match TRBD2. CDR3 length: 15 residues. V lost 3 bases to trimming and J lost 5 bases; unmatched junction nucleotides: 7. Germline V gives CDR1 SEHNR, CDR2 FQNEAQ (reference sequence). The CDR3 protein is CASSFQRGLNNEQFF. CDR3 DNA: TGTGCCAGCAGCTTTCAGCGGGGCCTTAACAATGAGCAGTTCTTC.

The chain combines TRBV5-1 with TRBJ2-1; 12 nucleotides line up with TRBD2. V lost 0 bases and J lost 1; bases outside the gene matches: 5. The CDR3 is made up of 18 amino acids. Germline CDR1 reads SGHRS; CDR2 reads YFSETQ. The DNA of the CDR3 is TGCGCCAGCAGCTTGGATCTAGCGGGGGGGCCGTCCTACAATGAGCAGTTCTTC. Protein sequence: CASSLDLAGGPSYNEQFF.

The gene calls are TRBV15 and TRBJ2-1; TRBD2 is a possible D gene (5 bases). Per the germline V gene, CDR1 is LNHNV and CDR2 is YYDKDF (reference sequence). CDR3 length: 15 residues. V was trimmed by 0 bases and J by 10 bases, leaving 16 bases between them. CDR3 nucleotide sequence: TGTGCCACCAGCAGAGATCCTAGCACGCCAGTGGAGCAGTTCTTC. Its protein is CATSRDPSTPVEQFF.

This clone was picked up a small number of times. The rearrangement joins TRBV6-6 to TRBJ2-7, with D unclear. CDR1 MNHNY and CDR2 SVGAGI come from the germline V gene (reference sequence). This CDR3 comprises 11 residues. The V end was cut by 8 bases, the J end by 4 bases, with 9 bases between. The CDR3 DNA is TGTGCCAGCGCCACCCTATACGAGCAGTACTTC. Translation: CASATLYEQYF.

The J gene is TRBJ1-1, the V gene TRBV19; 7 positions agree with TRBD1. V dropped 4 bases and J dropped 7; count of bases not matched to a gene: 3. The CDR3 has 12 residues. Germline CDR1 LNHDA, CDR2 SQIVND (reference sequence). The CDR3 DNA is TGTGCCAGTAGTACCCACAGGGGTGAAGCTTTCTTT. It yields the protein CASSTHRGEAFF. The variable domain in full, completed from reference TRBV19 and TRBJ1-1, reads DGGITQSPKYLFRKEGQNVTLSCEQNLNHDAMYWYRQDPGQGLRLIYYSQIVNDFQKGDIAEGYSVSREKKESFPLTVTSAQKNPTAFYLCASSTHRGEAFFGQGTRLTVV.

V usage is TRBV5-6 and J usage is TRBJ2-7; perhaps TRBD1 as D (6 bases). The germline V gene has CDR1 SGHDT and CDR2 YYEEEE. This CDR3 spans 15 amino acids. The ends were cut back, 4 bases at V and 0 bases at J, with 14 bases in the middle. CDR3 sequence reads: CASSETGPSSYEQYF. The CDR3, as DNA: TGTGCCAGCAGCGAAACAGGGCCTAGCTCCTACGAGCAGTACTTC.

CDR3 sequence (DNA): TGTGCCAGCAGCCTGACAGGGGATAACACTGAAGCTTTCTTT. Translating gives CASSLTGDNTEAFF. The V and J genes are TRBV5-4 and TRBJ1-1; 8 positions agree with TRBD1. There are 14 residues in the CDR3. Losses at the gene ends were 4 bases for V and 2 bases for J; bases not matched to a gene: 4. Germline loops: CDR1 SGHNT, CDR2 YYREEE (reference sequence).

The V gene is TRBV7-2, the J gene TRBJ1-5; tentatively, D is TRBD1 (6 bases). CDR3 size: 14 residues. The V end lost 4 bases, the J end lost 2 bases, and 9 bases lay between the germline ends. Germline CDR1 reads SGHTA; CDR2 reads FQGNSA. The CDR3 sequence: CASSSTGRNQPQHF. For the CDR3, the DNA is TGTGCCAGCAGCTCCACAGGGCGCAATCAGCCCCAGCATTTT.

The V call is TRBV28, the J call TRBJ2-1, with 7 bases fitting TRBD1. The J segment lost 4 bases and the V segment lost 4 bases, leaving 7 bases of the junction unmatched. CDR1 and CDR2 from the germline V gene are MDHEN and SYDVKM. The CDR3 runs 15 residues. The CDR3 nucleotides read TGTGCCAGCAGTTCCCTCCGGGACAGATACAATGAGCAGTTCTTC. Amino acids: CASSSLRDRYNEQFF.

Only a few counts were recorded for this clone. V gene TRBV4-1 combines with J gene TRBJ1-2; D gene uncertain. The CDR3 covers 14 residues. V gave up 1 base and J gave up 4 bases, with 10 bases separating them. Per germline, CDR1 MGHRA and CDR2 YSYEKL. This CDR3 is CASSQAVAGYGYTF. The CDR3 DNA reads as TGCGCCAGCAGCCAAGCGGTGGCAGGCTATGGCTACACCTTC.